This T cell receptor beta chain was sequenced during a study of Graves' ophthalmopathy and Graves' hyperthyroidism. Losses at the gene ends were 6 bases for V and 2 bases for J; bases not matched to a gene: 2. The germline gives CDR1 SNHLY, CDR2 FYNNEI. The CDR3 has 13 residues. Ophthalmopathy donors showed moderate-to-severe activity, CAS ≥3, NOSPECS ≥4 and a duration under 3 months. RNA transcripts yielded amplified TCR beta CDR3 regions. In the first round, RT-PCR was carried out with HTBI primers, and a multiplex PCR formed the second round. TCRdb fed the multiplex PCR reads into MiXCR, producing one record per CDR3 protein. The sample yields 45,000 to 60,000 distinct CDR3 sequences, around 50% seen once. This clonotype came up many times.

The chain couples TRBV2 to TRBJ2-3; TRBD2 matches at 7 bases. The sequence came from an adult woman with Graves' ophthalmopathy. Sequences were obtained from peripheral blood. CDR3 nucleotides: TGTGCCAGCAGGGGGGGGATCACAGATACGCAGTATTTT. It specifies CASRGGITDTQYF.